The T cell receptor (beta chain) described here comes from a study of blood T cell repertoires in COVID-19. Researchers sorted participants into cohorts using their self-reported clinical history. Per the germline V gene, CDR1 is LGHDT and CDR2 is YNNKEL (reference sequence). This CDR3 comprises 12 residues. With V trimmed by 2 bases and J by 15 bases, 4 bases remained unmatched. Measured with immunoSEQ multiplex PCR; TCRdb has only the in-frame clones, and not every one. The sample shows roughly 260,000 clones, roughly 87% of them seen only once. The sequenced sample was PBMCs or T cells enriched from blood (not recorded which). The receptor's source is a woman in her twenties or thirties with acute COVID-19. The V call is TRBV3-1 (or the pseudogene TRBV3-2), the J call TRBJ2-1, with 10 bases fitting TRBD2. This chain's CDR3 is CASSQLAGALFF. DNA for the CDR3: TGTGCCAGCAGCCAACTAGCGGGGGCCTTGTTCTTC.